This entry lists 22 T cell receptor beta chains sequenced from one sample in a study of cytotoxic CD8 clonotypes in ibrutinib-treated CLL. TCRdb keeps only in-frame clones here, not all; method: immunoSEQ multiplex PCR. The table shows approximately 200,000 clones, with approximately 72% occurring only once. The starting material was PBMCs, obtained after 24 months of ibrutinib treatment. All receptors come from a human donor with chronic lymphocytic leukemia.

This rearrangement joins TRBV6-5 to TRBJ2-3; maybe TRBD2 (6 bases). This CDR3 spans 14 amino acids. V was pared by 5 bases and J by 0 bases, with 9 bases between. Germline V CDR1 and CDR2: MNHEY, SVGAGI. The DNA for the CDR3 is TGTGCCAGCAGTGTGCGGGAAAGCACAGATACGCAGTATTTT. This translates into CASSVRESTDTQYF.

In its sample, this clone was seen a few times. The V and J genes are TRBV6-5 and TRBJ2-1; 10 positions match TRBD2. CDR3 size: 15 residues. V was pared by 8 bases and J by 2 bases, with 6 bases of the junction left unmatched. Germline V gives CDR1 MNHEY, CDR2 SVGAGI. The CDR3 DNA follows: TGTGCCAGCCGGTTGAGCGGGAGGGCCTACAATGAGCAGTTCTTC. As protein: CASRLSGRAYNEQFF.

A remark on this clone: The sample carries other DNA sequences with the same CDR3. The genes are TRBV28 and TRBJ1-2; D is unresolved. This CDR3 is built from 11 residues. Germline V gene data show CDR1 as MDHEN and CDR2 as SYDVKM. Trimming left V 5 bases short and J 5 bases short, with 6 bases between. The CDR3: CASSQGYGYTF. DNA for the CDR3: TGTGCCAGCAGTCAAGGGTATGGCTACACCTTC.

This clone was observed a handful of times. The CDR3 spells CASSFHWAGGKGTEAFF. The CDR3 DNA reads TGTGCCAGCAGCTTTCATTGGGCAGGGGGCAAGGGTACTGAAGCTTTCTTT. This chain uses TRBV11-1 with TRBJ1-1, with 8 bases identical to TRBD1. V shed 3 bases and J 5 bases; nucleotides not matched to a gene: 14. The CDR3 sequence is 17 residues long. Per germline, CDR1 SGHAT and CDR2 FQDESV (reference sequence).

CDR3 region: CASSGGQGRTEAFF. In DNA form, the CDR3 reads TGTGCCAGCAGCGGCGGACAGGGGAGAACTGAAGCTTTCTTT. This rearrangement joins TRBV5-5 to TRBJ1-1; 9 bases are shared with TRBD1. Germline values: CDR1 SGHKS, CDR2 YYEKEE (reference sequence). J gave up 5 bases and V 4 bases, and 6 bases lay outside the gene matches. The CDR3 length is 14 residues.

The V gene is TRBV5-1, the J gene TRBJ1-3; TRBD1 matches 7 bases. CDR1 SGHRS and CDR2 YFSETQ come from the germline V gene. This CDR3 comprises 16 residues. The ends lost 4 bases at V and 4 bases at J; junction bases unmatched: 11. The CDR3 nucleotides are TGCGCCAGCAGCCAACTCTCCGGGACAGAAGGAAACACCATATATTTT. Translated, it gives CASSQLSGTEGNTIYF.

This chain links TRBV7-9 with TRBJ2-7; TRBD1 matches at 9 bases. J lost 3 bases, V lost 7 bases, and 7 bases had no gene match. Germline V gene sequence: CDR1 SEHNR, CDR2 FQNEAQ (reference sequence). This CDR3 is built from 14 residues. CDR3 protein: CASTPGQGIYEQYF. CDR3 DNA sequence: TGTGCCAGCACCCCGGGACAGGGAATCTACGAGCAGTACTTC.

In this sample, this clone turned up once. The chain links TRBV9 to TRBJ2-7; D not resolved. This CDR3 comprises 13 residues. Between the trimmed V and J ends, which lost 3 bases and 6 bases, there was a span of 13 bases. Germline values: CDR1 SGDLS, CDR2 YYNGEE. The CDR3 reads CASSAGDIREQYF. The CDR3 region has the DNA TGTGCCAGCAGCGCAGGAGACATCCGCGAGCAGTACTTC.

This clone has just one count. The chain employs TRBV4-3 and TRBJ1-3; D might be TRBD1 (6 bases). The germline gives CDR1 LGHNA, CDR2 YSLEER. Trimming took 2 bases from V and 0 from J, leaving 14 bases between them. This CDR3 is built from 17 residues. Here the CDR3 DNA reads TGCGCCAGCAGCCAATGGGGAACAGGGAGCTCTGGAAACACCATATATTTT. It codes for CASSQWGTGSSGNTIYF.

The V call is TRBV28, the J call TRBJ1-1, with a possible D match to TRBD1 (6 bases). The CDR3 spans 15 residues. V lost 3 bases to trimming and J lost 1 base, with 12 bases between them. Germline CDR1 reads MDHEN; CDR2 reads SYDVKM. CDR3 in DNA: TGTGCCAGCAGTTTCCCGACGGGACAGAACACTGAAGCTTTCTTT. Amino acid sequence: CASSFPTGQNTEAFF.

Written as DNA, the CDR3 is TGTGCCTGGAATTCCGGTCTAATCAATGAAAAACTGTTTTTT. This codes for CAWNSGLINEKLFF. The genes are TRBV30 and TRBJ1-4; D is ambiguous. Trimming took off 4 bases at V and 5 bases at J, with 14 bases between the two ends. Germline values: CDR1 GTSNPN, CDR2 SVGIG (reference sequence). The CDR3 sequence is 14 residues long.

CDR3 sequence reads: CASSRTSGSTDTQYF. Here the CDR3 DNA reads TGTGCCAGCAGCCGGACTAGCGGCAGCACAGATACGCAGTATTTT. This chain links TRBV9 with TRBJ2-3; 10 bases fit TRBD2. The CDR3 covers 15 residues. Germline V gene sequence: CDR1 SGDLS, CDR2 YYNGEE. V lost 4 bases and J lost 0; bases outside the gene matches: 2.

The chain couples TRBV19 to TRBJ2-7; 7 bases match TRBD1. The CDR3 consists of 19 residues. V gave up 4 bases and J gave up 4 bases; unmatched junction bases: 22. Germline V gene lookup returns CDR1 LNHDA and CDR2 SQIVND (reference sequence). DNA of the CDR3: TGTGCCAGTAGTACGGAGCTGGAACAGGGGAAGATTAACGCTTACGAGCAGTACTTC. The encoded protein is CASSTELEQGKINAYEQYF.

The chain is built from TRBV7-8 and TRBJ2-3; 8 nucleotides agree with TRBD1. CDR3 length equals 13 residues. The germline V gene encodes CDR1 SGHVS and CDR2 FQNEAQ. V gave up 5 bases and J gave up 6 bases; unmatched junction bases: 4. The CDR3 sequence: CASSRGQGDTQYF. In DNA, the CDR3 is TGTGCCAGCAGCCGCGGACAGGGCGATACGCAGTATTTT. Full variable domain (outside the CDR3, taken from reference TRBV7-8 and TRBJ2-3): GAGVSQSPRYKVAKRGQDVALRCDPISGHVSLFWYQQALGQGPEFLTYFQNEAQLDKSGLPSDRFFAERPEGSVSTLKIQRTQQEDSAVYLCASSRGQGDTQYFGPGTRLTVL.

The J gene is TRBJ2-2, the V gene TRBV19, with 11 bases that match TRBD1. The germline V gene encodes CDR1 LNHDA and CDR2 SQIVND (reference sequence). J lost 6 bases, V lost 3 bases, and 3 bases had no gene match. This CDR3 region has 15 residues. In DNA, the CDR3 is TGTGCCAGTAGTATTTGGGGACAGGGGGCCGGGGAGCTGTTTTTT. This gives the protein CASSIWGQGAGELFF. The full variable domain, in which reference TRBV19 and TRBJ2-2 provide the parts outside the CDR3, is DGGITQSPKYLFRKEGQNVTLSCEQNLNHDAMYWYRQDPGQGLRLIYYSQIVNDFQKGDIAEGYSVSREKKESFPLTVTSAQKNPTAFYLCASSIWGQGAGELFFGEGSRLTVL.

This clone was seen a single time. The chain joins TRBV7-9 to TRBJ2-5; 11 nucleotides line up with TRBD1. The CDR3 is 15 amino acids. Per germline, CDR1 SEHNR and CDR2 FQNEAQ (reference sequence). The trim removed 3 bases at V and 5 bases at J, leaving 5 bases unmatched. CDR3 amino acids: CASSLRTGGAETQYF. For the CDR3, the DNA is TGTGCCAGCAGCTTGAGGACAGGGGGCGCGGAGACCCAGTACTTC.

The chain recombines TRBV18 with TRBJ2-3, with 7 positions matching TRBD1. The CDR3 is 15 amino acids. Per the germline V gene, CDR1 is KGHSH and CDR2 is LQKENI. V lost 3 bases, J lost 2 bases, and 5 bases stayed unmatched. The CDR3: CASSPGDRHTDTQYF. DNA of the CDR3: TGTGCCAGCTCACCCGGGGACAGACACACAGATACGCAGTATTTT.

A single count supports this clone. This chain joins TRBV28 and TRBJ2-7; 8 bases align to TRBD1. Trimming took 5 bases from V and 0 from J; bases not matched to a gene: 3. The CDR3 sequence is 14 residues long. Germline CDR1 is MDHEN and CDR2 is SYDVKM. The CDR3 reads CASSTGGYSYEQYF. DNA for the CDR3: TGTGCCAGCAGTACAGGGGGATACTCCTACGAGCAGTACTTC.

In its sample, this clone was seen a few times. Within the sample, other DNA sequences also encode this same CDR3. The chain is built from TRBV18 and TRBJ2-5; D uncertain. CDR3 length: 12 residues. The germline gives CDR1 KGHSH, CDR2 LQKENI. The V end was cut by 3 bases, the J end by 4 bases, with 6 bases between. The CDR3 nucleotides read TGTGCCAGCTCACCGGCGTTAGAGACCCAGTACTTC. Its translation is CASSPALETQYF.

Only one count was recorded for this clone. The rearrangement joins TRBV15 to TRBJ2-3; 8 bases match TRBD1. V was clipped by 1 base and J by 4 bases; unmatched bases: 1. Per the germline V gene, CDR1 is LNHNV and CDR2 is YYDKDF (reference sequence). This CDR3 has 14 residues. The CDR3 sequence is CATSRARGPDTQYF. The CDR3 coding sequence is TGTGCCACCAGCAGAGCCAGGGGGCCAGATACGCAGTATTTT.

V and J are TRBV4-3 and TRBJ2-7, with a weak D call TRBD2 (6 bases). The CDR3 totals 14 residues. Germline CDR1 and CDR2: LGHNA and YSLEER. Trimming shortened V by 0 bases and J by 7 bases, and 13 bases separated the two germline ends. CDR3 protein: CASSQDRAGYEQYF. The CDR3, as DNA: TGCGCCAGCAGCCAAGATAGAGCGGGTTATGAGCAGTACTTC.

In regard to this clone: The sample holds other DNA sequences that translate to the same CDR3. The chain couples TRBV5-1 to TRBJ1-1; D possibly corresponds to TRBD1 (5 bases). CDR3 length equals 14 residues. Germline-derived CDR1 and CDR2 are SGHRS and YFSETQ. Trimming shortened V by 1 base and J by 0 bases, and 7 bases separated the two germline ends. The CDR3 here is CASSLTGMNTEAFF. Written as DNA, the CDR3 is TGCGCCAGCAGCTTGACAGGCATGAACACTGAAGCTTTCTTT.